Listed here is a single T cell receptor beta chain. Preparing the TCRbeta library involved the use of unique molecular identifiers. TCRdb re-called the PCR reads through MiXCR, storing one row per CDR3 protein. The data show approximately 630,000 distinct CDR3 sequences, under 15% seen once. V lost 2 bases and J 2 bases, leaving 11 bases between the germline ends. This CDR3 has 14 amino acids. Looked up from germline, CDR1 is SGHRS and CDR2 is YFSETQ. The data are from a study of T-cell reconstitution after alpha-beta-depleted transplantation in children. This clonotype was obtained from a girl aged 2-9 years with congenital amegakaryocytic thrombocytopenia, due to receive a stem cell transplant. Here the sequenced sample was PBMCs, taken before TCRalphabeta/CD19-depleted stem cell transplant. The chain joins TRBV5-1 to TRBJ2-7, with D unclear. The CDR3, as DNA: TGCGCCAGCAGCTTCCGACCCGAGACCTACGAGCAGTACTTC. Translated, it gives CASSFRPETYEQYF.